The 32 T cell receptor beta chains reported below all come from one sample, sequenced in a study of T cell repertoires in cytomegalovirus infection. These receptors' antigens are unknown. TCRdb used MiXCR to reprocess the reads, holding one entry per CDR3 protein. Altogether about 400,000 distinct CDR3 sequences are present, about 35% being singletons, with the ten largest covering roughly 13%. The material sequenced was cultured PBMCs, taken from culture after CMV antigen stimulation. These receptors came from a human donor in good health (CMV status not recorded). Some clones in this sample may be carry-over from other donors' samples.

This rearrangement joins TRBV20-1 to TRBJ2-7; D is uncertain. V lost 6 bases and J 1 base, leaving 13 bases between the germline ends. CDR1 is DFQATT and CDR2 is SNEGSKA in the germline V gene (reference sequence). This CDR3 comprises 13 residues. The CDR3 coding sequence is TGCAGTGCCCATAGCTGGAGTTCCTACGAGCAGTACTTC. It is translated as CSAHSWSSYEQYF.

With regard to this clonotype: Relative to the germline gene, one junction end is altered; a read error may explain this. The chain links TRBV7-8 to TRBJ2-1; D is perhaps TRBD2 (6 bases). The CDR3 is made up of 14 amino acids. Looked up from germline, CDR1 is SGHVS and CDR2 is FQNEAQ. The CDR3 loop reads CTSRRGSSYNEQFF. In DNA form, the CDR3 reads TGTACCAGCAGACGGGGGAGCTCCTACAATGAGCAGTTCTTC.

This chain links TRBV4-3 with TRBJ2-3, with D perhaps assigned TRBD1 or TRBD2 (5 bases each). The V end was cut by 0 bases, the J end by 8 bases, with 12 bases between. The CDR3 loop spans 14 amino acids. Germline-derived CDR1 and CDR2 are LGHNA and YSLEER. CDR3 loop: CASSQEDTSGTQYF. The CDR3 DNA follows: TGCGCCAGCAGCCAAGAGGACACGAGCGGTACGCAGTATTTT.

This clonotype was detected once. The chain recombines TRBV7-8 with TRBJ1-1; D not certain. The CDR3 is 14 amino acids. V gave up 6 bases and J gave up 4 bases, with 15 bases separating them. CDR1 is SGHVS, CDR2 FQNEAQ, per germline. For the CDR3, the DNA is TGTGCCAGCAGTTCAAACCCTGGACTCACTGAAGCTTTCTTT. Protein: CASSSNPGLTEAFF.

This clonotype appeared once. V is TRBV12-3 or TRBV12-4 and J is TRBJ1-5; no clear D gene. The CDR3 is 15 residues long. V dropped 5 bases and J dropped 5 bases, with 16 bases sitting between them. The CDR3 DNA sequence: TGTGCCAGCAGTGTGGCGTTAAGAGGCTATCAGCCCCAGCATTTT. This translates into CASSVALRGYQPQHF.

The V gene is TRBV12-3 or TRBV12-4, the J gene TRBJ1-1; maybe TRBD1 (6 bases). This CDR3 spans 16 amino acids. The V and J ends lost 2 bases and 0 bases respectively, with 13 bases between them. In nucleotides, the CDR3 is TGTGCCAGCAGTTTAAGGGCAGGGGACATGAACACTGAAGCTTTCTTT. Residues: CASSLRAGDMNTEAFF.

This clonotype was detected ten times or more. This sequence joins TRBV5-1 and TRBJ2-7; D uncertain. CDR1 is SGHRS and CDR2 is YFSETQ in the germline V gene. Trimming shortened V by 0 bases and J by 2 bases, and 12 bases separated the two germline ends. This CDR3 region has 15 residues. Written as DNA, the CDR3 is TGCGCCAGCAGCTTGGCTTGGGGTCTTACCTACGAGCAGTACTTC. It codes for CASSLAWGLTYEQYF.

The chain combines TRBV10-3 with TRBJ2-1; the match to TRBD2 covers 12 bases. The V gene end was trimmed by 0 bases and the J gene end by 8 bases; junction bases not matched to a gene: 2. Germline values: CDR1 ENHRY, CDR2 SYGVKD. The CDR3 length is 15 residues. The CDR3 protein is CAISESASGRDEQFF. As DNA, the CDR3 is TGTGCCATCAGTGAGTCGGCTAGCGGGAGGGATGAGCAGTTCTTC.

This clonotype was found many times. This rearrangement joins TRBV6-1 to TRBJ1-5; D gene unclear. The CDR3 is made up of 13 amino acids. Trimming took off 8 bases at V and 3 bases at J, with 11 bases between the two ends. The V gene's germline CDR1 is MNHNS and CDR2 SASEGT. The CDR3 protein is CASGASFNQPQHF. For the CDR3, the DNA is TGTGCCAGCGGAGCTTCCTTCAATCAGCCCCAGCATTTT.

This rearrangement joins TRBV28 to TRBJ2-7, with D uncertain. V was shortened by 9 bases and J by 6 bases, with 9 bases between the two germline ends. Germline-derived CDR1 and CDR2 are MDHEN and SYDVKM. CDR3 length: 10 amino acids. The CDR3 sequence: CASGYGEQYF. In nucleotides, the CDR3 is TGTGCCAGTGGCTATGGCGAGCAGTACTTC. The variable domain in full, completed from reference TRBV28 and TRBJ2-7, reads DVKVTQSSRYLVKRTGEKVFLECVQDMDHENMFWYRQDPGLGLRLIYFSYDVKMKEKGDIPEGYSVSREKKERFSLILESASTNQTSMYLCASGYGEQYFGPGTRLTVT.

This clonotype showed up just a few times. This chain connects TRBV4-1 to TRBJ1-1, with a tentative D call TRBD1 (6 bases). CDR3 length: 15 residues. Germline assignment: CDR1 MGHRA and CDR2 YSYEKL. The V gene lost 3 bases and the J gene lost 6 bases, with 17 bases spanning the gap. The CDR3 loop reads CASSQDPDEGAEAFF. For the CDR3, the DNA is TGCGCCAGCAGCCAGGATCCCGACGAGGGGGCTGAAGCTTTCTTT.

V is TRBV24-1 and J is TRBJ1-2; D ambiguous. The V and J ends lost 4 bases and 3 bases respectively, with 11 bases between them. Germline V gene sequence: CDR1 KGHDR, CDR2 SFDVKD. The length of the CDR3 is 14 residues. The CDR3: CATSDQREYYGYTF. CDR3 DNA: TGTGCCACCAGTGACCAAAGGGAGTACTATGGCTACACCTTC.

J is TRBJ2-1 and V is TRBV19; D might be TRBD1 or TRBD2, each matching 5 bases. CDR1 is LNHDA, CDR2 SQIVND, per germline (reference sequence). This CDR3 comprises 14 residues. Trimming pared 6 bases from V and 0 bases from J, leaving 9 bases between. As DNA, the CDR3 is TGTGCCAGTAGGCGAGGGGACTCCTACAATGAGCAGTTCTTC. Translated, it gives CASRRGDSYNEQFF. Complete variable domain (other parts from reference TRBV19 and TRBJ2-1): DGGITQSPKYLFRKEGQNVTLSCEQNLNHDAMYWYRQDPGQGLRLIYYSQIVNDFQKGDIAEGYSVSREKKESFPLTVTSAQKNPTAFYLCASRRGDSYNEQFFGPGTRLTVL.

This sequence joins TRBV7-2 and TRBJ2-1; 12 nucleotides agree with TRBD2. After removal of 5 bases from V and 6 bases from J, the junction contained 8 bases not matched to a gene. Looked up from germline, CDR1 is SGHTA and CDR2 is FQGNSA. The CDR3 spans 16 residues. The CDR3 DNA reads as TGTGCCAGCAGCCCCGAACTAGCGGGAGGACCCAATGAGCAGTTCTTC. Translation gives CASSPELAGGPNEQFF. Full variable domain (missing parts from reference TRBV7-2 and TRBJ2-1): GAGVSQSPSNKVTEKGKDVELRCDPISGHTALYWYRQSLGQGLEFLIYFQGNSAPDKSGLPSDRFSAERTGGSVSTLTIQRTQQEDSAVYLCASSPELAGGPNEQFFGPGTRLTVL.

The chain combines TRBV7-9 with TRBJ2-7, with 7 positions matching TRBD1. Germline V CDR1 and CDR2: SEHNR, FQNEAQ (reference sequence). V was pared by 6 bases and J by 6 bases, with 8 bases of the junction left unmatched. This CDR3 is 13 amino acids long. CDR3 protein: CASRNRQGREQYF. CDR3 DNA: TGTGCCAGCAGGAATCGACAGGGTCGCGAGCAGTACTTC.

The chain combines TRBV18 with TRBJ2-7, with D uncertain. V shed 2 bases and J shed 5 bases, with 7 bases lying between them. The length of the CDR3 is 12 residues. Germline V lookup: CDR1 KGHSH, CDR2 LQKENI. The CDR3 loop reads CASSPYTDEQYF. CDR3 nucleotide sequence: TGTGCCAGCTCACCATATACCGACGAGCAGTACTTC. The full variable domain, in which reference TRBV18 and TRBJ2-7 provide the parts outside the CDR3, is NAGVMQNPRHLVRRRGQEARLRCSPMKGHSHVYWYRQLPEEGLKFMVYLQKENIIDESGMPKERFSAEFPKEGPSILRIQQVVRGDSAAYFCASSPYTDEQYFGPGTRLTVT.

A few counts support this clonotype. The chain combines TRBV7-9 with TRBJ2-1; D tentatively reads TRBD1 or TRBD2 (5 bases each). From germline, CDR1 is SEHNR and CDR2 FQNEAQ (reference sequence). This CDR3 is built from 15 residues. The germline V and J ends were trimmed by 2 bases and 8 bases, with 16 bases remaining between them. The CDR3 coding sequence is TGTGCCAGCAGCTTAAGGGTGGGGGTTAACGATGAGCAGTTCTTC. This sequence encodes CASSLRVGVNDEQFF.

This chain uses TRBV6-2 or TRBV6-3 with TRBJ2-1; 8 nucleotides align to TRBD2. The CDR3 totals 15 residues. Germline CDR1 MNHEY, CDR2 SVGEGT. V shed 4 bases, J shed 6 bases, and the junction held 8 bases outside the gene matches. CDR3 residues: CASSSPPLAANEQFF. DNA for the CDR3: TGTGCCAGCAGTTCCCCCCCACTAGCGGCCAATGAGCAGTTCTTC.

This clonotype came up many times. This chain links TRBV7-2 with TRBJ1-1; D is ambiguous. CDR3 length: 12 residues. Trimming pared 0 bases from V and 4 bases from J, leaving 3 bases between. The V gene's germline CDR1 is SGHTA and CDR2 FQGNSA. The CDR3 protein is CASSLAGTEAFF. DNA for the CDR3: TGTGCCAGCAGCTTAGCGGGCACTGAAGCTTTCTTT.

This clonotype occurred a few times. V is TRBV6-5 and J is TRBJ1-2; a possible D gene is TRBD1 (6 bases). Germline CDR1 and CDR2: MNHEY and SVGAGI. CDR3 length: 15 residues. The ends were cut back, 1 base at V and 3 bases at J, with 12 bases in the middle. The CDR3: CASSYFRTEDYGYTF. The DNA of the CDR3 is TGTGCCAGCAGTTACTTCCGGACAGAAGACTATGGCTACACCTTC.

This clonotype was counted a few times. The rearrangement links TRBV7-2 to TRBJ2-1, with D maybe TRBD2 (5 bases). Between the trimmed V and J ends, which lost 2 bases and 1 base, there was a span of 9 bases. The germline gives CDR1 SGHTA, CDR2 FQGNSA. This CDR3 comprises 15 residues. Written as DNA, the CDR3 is TGTGCCAGCAGCTTATCAGCGGAGTCCTACAATGAGCAGTTCTTC. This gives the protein CASSLSAESYNEQFF. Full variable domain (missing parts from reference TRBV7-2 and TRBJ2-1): GAGVSQSPSNKVTEKGKDVELRCDPISGHTALYWYRQSLGQGLEFLIYFQGNSAPDKSGLPSDRFSAERTGGSVSTLTIQRTQQEDSAVYLCASSLSAESYNEQFFGPGTRLTVL.

Written as DNA, the CDR3 is TGTGCCAGCAGAAGATATCCGGGACCGAGAAACTCTGGAAACACCATATATTTT. Its translation is CASRRYPGPRNSGNTIYF. The chain joins TRBV6-2 or TRBV6-3 to TRBJ1-3; the D gene is possibly TRBD1 (5 bases). Germline lookup yields CDR1 MNHEY and CDR2 SVGEGT. This CDR3 is 18 amino acids long. V gave up 6 bases and J gave up 0 bases, with 21 bases separating them.

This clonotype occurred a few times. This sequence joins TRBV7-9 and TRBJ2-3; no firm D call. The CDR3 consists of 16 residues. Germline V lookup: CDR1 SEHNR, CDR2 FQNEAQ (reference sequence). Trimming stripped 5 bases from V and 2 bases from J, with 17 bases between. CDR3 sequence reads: CASSAGSGSYTDTQYF. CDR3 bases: TGTGCCAGCAGCGCCGGGTCTGGCAGTTACACAGATACGCAGTATTTT.

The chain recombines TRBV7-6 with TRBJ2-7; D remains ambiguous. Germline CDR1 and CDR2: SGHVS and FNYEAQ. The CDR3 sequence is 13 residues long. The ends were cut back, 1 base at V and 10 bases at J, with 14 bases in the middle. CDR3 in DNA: TGTGCCAGCAGCTTAGGTCCGGTCTCAGAACAGTACGTC. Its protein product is CASSLGPVSEQYV.

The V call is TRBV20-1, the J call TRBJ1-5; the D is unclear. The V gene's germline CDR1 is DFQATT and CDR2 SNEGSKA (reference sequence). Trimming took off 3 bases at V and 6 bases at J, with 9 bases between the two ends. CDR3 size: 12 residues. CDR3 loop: CSARGSGQPQHF. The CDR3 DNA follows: TGCAGTGCTAGGGGTTCGGGTCAGCCCCAGCATTTT.

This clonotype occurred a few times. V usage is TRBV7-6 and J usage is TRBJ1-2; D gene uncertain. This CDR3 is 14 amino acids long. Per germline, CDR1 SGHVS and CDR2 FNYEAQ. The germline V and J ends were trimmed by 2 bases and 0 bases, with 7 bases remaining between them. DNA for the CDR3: TGTGCCAGCAGCTTATTTTCTTCTAACTATGGCTACACCTTC. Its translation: CASSLFSSNYGYTF.

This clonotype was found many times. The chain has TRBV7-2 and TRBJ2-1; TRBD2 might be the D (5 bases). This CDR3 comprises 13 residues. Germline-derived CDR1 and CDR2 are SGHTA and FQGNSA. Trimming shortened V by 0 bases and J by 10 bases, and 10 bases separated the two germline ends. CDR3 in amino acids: CASSLASRGEQFF. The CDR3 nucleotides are TGTGCCAGCAGCTTAGCTTCGCGAGGGGAGCAGTTCTTC.

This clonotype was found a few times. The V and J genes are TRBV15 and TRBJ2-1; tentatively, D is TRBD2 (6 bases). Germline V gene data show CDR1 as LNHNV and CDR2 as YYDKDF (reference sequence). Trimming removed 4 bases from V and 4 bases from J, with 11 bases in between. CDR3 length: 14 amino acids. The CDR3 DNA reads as TGTGCCACCAGCAATATGGACTATTACAATGAGCAGTTCTTC. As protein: CATSNMDYYNEQFF.

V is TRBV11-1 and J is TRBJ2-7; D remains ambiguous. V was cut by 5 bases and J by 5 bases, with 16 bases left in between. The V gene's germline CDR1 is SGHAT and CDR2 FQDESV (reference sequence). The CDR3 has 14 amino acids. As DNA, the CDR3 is TGTGCCAGCAGCACCCCGGGCAAAAAGGACGAGCAGTACTTC. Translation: CASSTPGKKDEQYF.

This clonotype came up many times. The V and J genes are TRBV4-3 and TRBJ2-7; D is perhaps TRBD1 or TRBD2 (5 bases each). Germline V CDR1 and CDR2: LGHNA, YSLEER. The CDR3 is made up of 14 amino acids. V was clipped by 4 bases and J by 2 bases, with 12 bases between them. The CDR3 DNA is TGCGCCAGCAGCCCACAGCAGGGAGCCTACGAGCAGTACTTC. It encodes CASSPQQGAYEQYF.

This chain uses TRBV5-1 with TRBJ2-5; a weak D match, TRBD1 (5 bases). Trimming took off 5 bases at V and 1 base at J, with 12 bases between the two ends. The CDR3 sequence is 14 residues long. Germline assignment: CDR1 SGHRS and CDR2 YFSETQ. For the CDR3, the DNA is TGCGCCAGCAGGACCCAGGGCCTCCAAGAGACCCAGTACTTC. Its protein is CASRTQGLQETQYF.

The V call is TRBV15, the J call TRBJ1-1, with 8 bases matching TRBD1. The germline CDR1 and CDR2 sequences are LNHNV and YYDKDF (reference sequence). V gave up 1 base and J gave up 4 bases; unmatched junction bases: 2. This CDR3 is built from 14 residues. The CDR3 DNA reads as TGTGCCACCAGCAGAGGACAGGGGCTCACTGAAGCTTTCTTT. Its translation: CATSRGQGLTEAFF.